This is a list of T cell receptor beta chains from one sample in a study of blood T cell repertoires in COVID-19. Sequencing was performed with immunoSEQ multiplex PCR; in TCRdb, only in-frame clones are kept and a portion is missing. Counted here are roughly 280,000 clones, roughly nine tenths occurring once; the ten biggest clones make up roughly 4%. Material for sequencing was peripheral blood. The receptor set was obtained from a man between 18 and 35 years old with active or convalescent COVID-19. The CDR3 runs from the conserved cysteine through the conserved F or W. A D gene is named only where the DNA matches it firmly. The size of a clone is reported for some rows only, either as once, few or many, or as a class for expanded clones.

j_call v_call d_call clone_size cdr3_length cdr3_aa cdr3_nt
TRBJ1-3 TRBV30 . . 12 CAWTLVGNTIYF TGTGCCTGGACCCTTGTTGGAAACACCATATATTTT
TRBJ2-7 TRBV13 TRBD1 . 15 CASSSRDRSSYEQYF TGTGCCAGCAGCTCTCGGGACAGGAGCTCCTACGAGCAGTACTTC
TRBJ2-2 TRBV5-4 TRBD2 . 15 CASSTATSGTGELFF TGTGCCAGCAGCACCGCGACTAGCGGCACCGGGGAGCTGTTTTTT
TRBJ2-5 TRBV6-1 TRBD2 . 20 CASSEGRSGSGRAATETQYF TGTGCCAGCAGTGAAGGTCGGTCGGGTAGCGGGAGGGCGGCCACGGAGACCCAGTACTTC
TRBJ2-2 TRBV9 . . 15 CASSVGGSRSGELFF TGTGCCAGCAGCGTAGGGGGCTCCCGGAGCGGGGAGCTGTTTTTT
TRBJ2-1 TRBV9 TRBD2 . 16 CASSVGGASGGASQFF TGTGCCAGCAGCGTAGGAGGAGCTAGCGGGGGGGCTTCGCAGTTCTTC
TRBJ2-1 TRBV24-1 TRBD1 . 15 CATSDTTGAGNEQFF TGTGCCACCAGTGATACGACAGGGGCGGGGAATGAGCAGTTCTTC
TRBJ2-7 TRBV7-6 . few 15 CASSLDVGLTYEQYF TGTGCCAGCAGCTTAGATGTCGGACTGACCTACGAGCAGTACTTC
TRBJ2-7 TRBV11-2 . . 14 CASSLASGYGEQYF TGTGCCAGCAGCTTAGCTTCGGGGTATGGCGAGCAGTACTTC
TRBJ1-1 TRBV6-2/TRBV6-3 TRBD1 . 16 CASSWGPTGLNTEAFF TGTGCCAGCAGTTGGGGGCCGACAGGGCTGAACACTGAAGCTTTCTTT
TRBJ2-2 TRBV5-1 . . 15 CASSLEGGDTGELFF TGCGCCAGCAGCTTGGAAGGGGGGGACACCGGGGAGCTGTTTTTT
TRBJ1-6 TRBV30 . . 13 CAWSVPPGSPLHF TGTGCCTGGAGTGTACCCCCCGGTTCACCCCTCCACTTT
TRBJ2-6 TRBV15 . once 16 CATSRDPGPGANVLTF TGTGCCACCAGCAGAGATCCAGGGCCAGGGGCCAACGTCCTGACTTTC
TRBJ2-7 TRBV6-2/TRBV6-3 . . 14 CASSYTIDSYEQYF TGTGCCAGCAGTTACACAATTGACAGCTACGAGCAGTACTTC
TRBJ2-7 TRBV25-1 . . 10 CAVGGYEQYF TGTGCCGTCGGGGGTTACGAGCAGTACTTC
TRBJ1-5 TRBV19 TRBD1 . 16 CASRWGNRGRGQPQHF TGTGCCAGCCGCTGGGGAAACAGGGGCAGAGGTCAGCCCCAGCATTTT
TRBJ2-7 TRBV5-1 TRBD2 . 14 CASSLAGGPYEQYF TGCGCCAGCAGCTTGGCGGGGGGGCCCTACGAGCAGTACTTC
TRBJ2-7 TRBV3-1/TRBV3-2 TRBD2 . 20 CASSQGSGLAGEWGLYEQYF TGTGCCAGCAGCCAGGGGTCGGGACTAGCGGGAGAGTGGGGCCTGTACGAGCAGTACTTC
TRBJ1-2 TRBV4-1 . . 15 CASSQGLGQNYGYTF TGCGCCAGCAGCCAAGGTCTTGGACAGAACTATGGCTACACCTTC
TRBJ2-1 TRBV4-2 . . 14 CASSQDVKGNEQFF TGTGCCAGCAGCCAAGATGTTAAGGGGAATGAGCAGTTCTTC
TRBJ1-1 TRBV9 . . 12 CASSRTDTEAFF TGTGCCAGCAGCCGGACAGACACTGAAGCTTTCTTT
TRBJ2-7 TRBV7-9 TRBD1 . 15 CASSPTGAISHEQYF TGTGCCAGCAGCCCCACAGGGGCTATCTCCCACGAGCAGTACTTC
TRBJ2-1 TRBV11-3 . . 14 CASSTRVLGDEQFF TGTGCCAGCAGCACGCGGGTTCTGGGCGATGAGCAGTTCTTC
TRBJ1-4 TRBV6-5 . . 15 CASSYTAGRNEKLFF TGTGCCAGCAGTTACACCGCGGGCAGAAACGAAAAACTGTTTTTT
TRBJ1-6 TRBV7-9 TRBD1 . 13 CASNRGDNSPLHF TGTGCCAGCAACAGGGGCGATAATTCACCCCTCCACTTT
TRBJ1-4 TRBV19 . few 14 CASSIVPTNEKLFF TGTGCCAGTAGTATCGTCCCGACTAATGAAAAACTGTTTTTT
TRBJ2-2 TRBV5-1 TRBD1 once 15 CASSDSQGVTGELFF TGCGCCAGCAGCGATTCTCAGGGGGTCACCGGGGAGCTGTTTTTT
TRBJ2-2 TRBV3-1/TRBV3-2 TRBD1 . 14 CASSQDRGRPFLFF TGTGCCAGCAGCCAAGACAGGGGGCGCCCCTTCCTGTTTTTT
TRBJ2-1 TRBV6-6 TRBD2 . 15 CASIPTSEAVNEQFF TGTGCCAGCATTCCGACTAGCGAGGCTGTCAATGAGCAGTTCTTC
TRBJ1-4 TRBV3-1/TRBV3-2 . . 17 CASSQDRAGATNEKLFF TGTGCCAGCAGCCAAGACAGGGCCGGTGCAACTAATGAAAAACTGTTTTTT
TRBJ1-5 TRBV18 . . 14 CASSPEEVNQPQHF TGTGCCAGCTCACCAGAGGAGGTCAATCAGCCCCAGCATTTT
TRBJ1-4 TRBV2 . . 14 CASRTREFREKLFF TGTGCCAGCAGGACTAGGGAGTTTCGGGAAAAACTGTTTTTT
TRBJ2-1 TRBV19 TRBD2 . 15 CASKRESWTQNEQFF TGTGCCAGTAAGCGGGAGTCTTGGACACAAAATGAGCAGTTCTTC
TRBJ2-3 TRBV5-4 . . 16 CASSPQPLTAPDTQYF TGTGCCAGCAGCCCTCAGCCCCTGACAGCCCCAGATACGCAGTATTTT
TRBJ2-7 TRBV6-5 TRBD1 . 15 CASSSSGTGGLEQYF TGTGCCAGCAGCTCTTCCGGGACAGGGGGCCTCGAGCAGTACTTC
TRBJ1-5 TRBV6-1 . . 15 CASSESPTGNQPQHF TGTGCCAGCAGTGAAAGTCCTACAGGGAATCAGCCCCAGCATTTT
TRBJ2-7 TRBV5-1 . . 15 CASSLAIGGWNEQYF TGCGCCAGCAGCTTGGCCATCGGAGGTTGGAACGAGCAGTACTTC
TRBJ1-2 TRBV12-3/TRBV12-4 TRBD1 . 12 CASSWGQYGYTF TGTGCCAGCAGTTGGGGACAGTATGGCTACACCTTC
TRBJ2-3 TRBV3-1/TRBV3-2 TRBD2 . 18 CASSQDRSSGGRTDTQYF TGTGCCAGCAGCCAAGACCGATCCAGCGGGGGCCGCACAGATACGCAGTATTTT
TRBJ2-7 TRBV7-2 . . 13 CASSLQQAYEQYF TGTGCCAGCAGCTTACAACAGGCTTACGAGCAGTACTTC
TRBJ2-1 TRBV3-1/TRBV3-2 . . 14 CASSQAGEYNEQFF TGTGCCAGCAGCCAAGCGGGAGAGTACAATGAGCAGTTCTTC